This is a list of T cell receptor beta chains from one sample in a study of T cell repertoires in cytomegalovirus infection. MiXCR, run by TCRdb on the reads, gives a single entry per CDR3 protein. Of 97,000 or so distinct CDR3 sequences listed, about 15% were seen once; the top ten hold about 7.3%. Sequenced input: PBMCs. The receptors come from a human donor in good health (CMV status not recorded). Some clones in this sample may be carry-over from other donors' samples. Both conserved end residues are part of each CDR3. The order of the fields is D gene, clone size, CDR3 length, V gene, J gene, CDR3 DNA, CDR3 protein. A D gene is named only where the DNA matches it firmly. Some rows have no size entry. The others give once, few or many, or a class for an expanded clone.

>TRBD1|few|16|TRBV6-2/TRBV6-3|TRBJ2-7
TGTGCCAGCAGCCTACGGGAAGACAGGGGCTCCTACGAGCAGTACTTC
CASSLREDRGSYEQYF
>TRBD1|many|15|TRBV7-6|TRBJ2-2
TGTGCCAGCAGGAGACAGGGGGCGCGGACCGGGGAGCTGTTTTTT
CASRRQGARTGELFF
>.|few|13|TRBV20-1|TRBJ1-1
TGCAGTGCTAGACAAGGGGAGAACACTGAAGCTTTCTTT
CSARQGENTEAFF
>.|medium-sized|15|TRBV7-2|TRBJ1-1
TGTGCCAGCAGCTACCAGGTTGGAGGGAGGCTTGAAGCTTTCTTT
CASSYQVGGRLEAFF
>.|.|14|TRBV20-1|TRBJ1-6
TGCAGTGCTAGCCCCAGGGGCGGGAATTCACCCCTCCACTTT
CSASPRGGNSPLHF
>.|many|17|TRBV12-3/TRBV12-4|TRBJ1-2
TGTGCCAGCAGGGCCCCCGGACGCCGACTGTTAGGGTTTGGCTACACCTTC
CASRAPGRRLLGFGYTF
>.|few|13|TRBV6-2/TRBV6-3|TRBJ2-7
TGTGCCAGCAGTTACGGCAGTGTCTACGAGCAGTACTTC
CASSYGSVYEQYF
>.|.|15|TRBV29-1|TRBJ1-2
TGCAGCGGATGGCCCGCAAAAGATCAAAACTATGGCTACACCTTC
CSGWPAKDQNYGYTF
>TRBD2|few|21|TRBV12-3/TRBV12-4|TRBJ2-3
TGTGCCAGCAGCCTCCGGACTAGCGGGGGGCGGGGGAGCCTGAGCACAGATACGCAGTATTTT
CASSLRTSGGRGSLSTDTQYF
>.|few|11|TRBV29-1|TRBJ1-2
TGCAGCGTATTAGACAATTATGGCTACACCTTC
CSVLDNYGYTF
>.|many|13|TRBV7-2|TRBJ1-6
TGTGCCAGCAGCTTGGACCTTAATTCACCCCTCCACTTT
CASSLDLNSPLHF
>TRBD1|.|13|TRBV14|TRBJ2-3
TGTGCCAGCCGGACAGGGTTCGGGGATACGCAGTATTTT
CASRTGFGDTQYF
>TRBD1|.|15|TRBV19|TRBJ2-1
TGTGCCAGTGGGGACAGGGCAGGCTCCTACAATGAGCAGTTCTTC
CASGDRAGSYNEQFF
>.|few|13|TRBV2|TRBJ1-1
TGTGCCAGCATGGTCAGGGGAAACACTGAAGCTTTCTTT
CASMVRGNTEAFF
>TRBD1|many|16|TRBV4-2|TRBJ2-1
TGTGCCAGCAGCCAAGATCGGGACAGGAGTTCCAATGAGCAGTTCTTC
CASSQDRDRSSNEQFF
>.|many|14|TRBV7-2|TRBJ1-5
TGTGCCAGCAGCTTAAAGGGGGGAAATCAGCCCCAGCATTTT
CASSLKGGNQPQHF
>.|.|12|TRBV7-2|TRBJ1-5
TGTGCCAGCAGCTTAGAGCCCGAGCCCCAGCATTTT
CASSLEPEPQHF
>TRBD2|.|14|TRBV15|TRBJ2-7
TGTGCCACCGGTGCGGCGGGGACTAGGCGCGAGCAGTACTTC
CATGAAGTRREQYF
>.|.|15|TRBV28|TRBJ2-3
TGTGCCAGCAGACCAGGGGCGCTGGGCACAGATACGCAGTATTTT
CASRPGALGTDTQYF
>.|many|15|TRBV7-2|TRBJ1-5
TGTGCCAGCAGCTTTGCGGGGGGGAGCAATCAGCCCCAGCATTTT
CASSFAGGSNQPQHF
>.|few|14|TRBV19|TRBJ1-1
TGTGCCAGTAGTATAGCGGGACGGCAAGGGGAAGCTTTCTTT
CASSIAGRQGEAFF
>TRBD2|few|17|TRBV4-1|TRBJ2-3
TGCGCCAGCAGCCAAGTTTCCGGGGGGAGAAAAAAAGATACGCAGTATTTT
CASSQVSGGRKKDTQYF
>.|.|15|TRBV5-5|TRBJ1-5
TGTGCCAGCAGCTTCGGAACGAACGGGGATCAGCCCCAGCATTTT
CASSFGTNGDQPQHF
>.|.|12|TRBV20-1|TRBJ2-5
TGCAGTGCGGGTGTCTTTCAAGAGACCCAGTACTTC
CSAGVFQETQYF
>.|many|13|TRBV7-2|TRBJ1-2
TGTGCCAGCAGCTTAGCCCGCACGGGGGGCTACACCTTC
CASSLARTGGYTF
>TRBD2|many|13|TRBV7-2|TRBJ2-5
TGTGCCAGCAGCTTAGTGTCCCTAGCGGGGGAACACTTC
CASSLVSLAGEHF
>.|many|15|TRBV12-3/TRBV12-4|TRBJ1-6
TGTGCCAGCAGTAACAGGGACGGTCAAAATTCACCCCTCCACTTT
CASSNRDGQNSPLHF
>.|many|14|TRBV7-2|TRBJ2-5
TGTGCCAGCAGCCCCGAGCGGGCCCAAGAGACCCAGTACTTC
CASSPERAQETQYF
>.|many|14|TRBV12-3/TRBV12-4|TRBJ1-5
TGTGCCAGCAGTTTCGGAGGGGGTGGTCAGCCCCAGCATTTT
CASSFGGGGQPQHF
>.|many|16|TRBV11-2|TRBJ2-6
TGTGCCAGCAGCCCCGGGTCCAACTCTGGGGCCAACGTCCTGACTTTC
CASSPGSNSGANVLTF
>.|many|14|TRBV7-2|TRBJ1-1
TGTGCCAGCAGCTTAGATGGGGGGAACACTGAAGCTTTCTTT
CASSLDGGNTEAFF
>TRBD1|.|14|TRBV29-1|TRBJ1-4
TGCAGCGTGGCTCGGGACAGGACTAATGAAAAACTGTTTTTT
CSVARDRTNEKLFF
>TRBD1|many|17|TRBV6-2/TRBV6-3|TRBJ2-5
TGTGCCAGCAGTTTGACCCTGGGACAGGGTGTTAGGGAGACCCAGTACTTC
CASSLTLGQGVRETQYF
>.|.|15|TRBV2|TRBJ1-5
TGTGCCAGCAGTGAAAGCTGGGACAATGATCAGCCCCAGCATTTT
CASSESWDNDQPQHF
>TRBD2|few|16|TRBV20-1|TRBJ2-1
TGCAGTGCTAGACATCCAGCGGGGGAGGGCTACAATGAGCAGTTCTTC
CSARHPAGEGYNEQFF
>.|few|11|TRBV28|TRBJ2-5
TGTGCCAGCAGTACAGAAGAGACCCAGTACTTC
CASSTEETQYF
>.|.|15|TRBV29-1|TRBJ2-1
TGCAGCGTTGAAGATACGTCTACGGCTTACAATGAGCAGTTCTTC
CSVEDTSTAYNEQFF
>TRBD1|many|15|TRBV29-1|TRBJ2-7
TGCAGCGTTGAACGCTACCGGGACAGGACCTACGAGCAGTACTTC
CSVERYRDRTYEQYF
>.|few|13|TRBV19|TRBJ2-7
TGTGCCAGTAGTATCGGGACTCATTACGAGCAGTACTTC
CASSIGTHYEQYF
>TRBD2|many|16|TRBV11-2|TRBJ2-3
TGTGCCAGCAGCCCTAGGCGGGGGGTCACCACAGATACGCAGTATTTT
CASSPRRGVTTDTQYF
>TRBD1|many|14|TRBV7-9|TRBJ1-4
TGTGCCAGCAGCTCCGGACAGGGCTACGAAAAACTGTTTTTT
CASSSGQGYEKLFF
>.|many|14|TRBV4-1|TRBJ2-7
TGCGCCAGCAGCCAAGATCTTGGAGGGCGCGAGCAGTACTTC
CASSQDLGGREQYF
>.|few|14|TRBV10-3|TRBJ2-7
TGTGCCATCAGTGATATTTCGGGGGCTTACGAGCAGTACTTC
CAISDISGAYEQYF
>.|.|12|TRBV3-1|TRBJ2-5
TGTGCCAGCAGCCAAACTGGGGAGACCCAGTACTTC
CASSQTGETQYF
>.|.|17|TRBV27|TRBJ1-4
TGTGCCAGCGCTTCTGGGCGGGTCCCTGTCAACGATGAAAAACTGTTTTTT
CASASGRVPVNDEKLFF
>TRBD2|many|17|TRBV7-8|TRBJ2-1
TGTGCCAGCAGCTCAGGACTAGCGGGGGGCCGGTACAATGAGCAGTTCTTC
CASSSGLAGGRYNEQFF
>TRBD2|.|16|TRBV7-3|TRBJ2-3
TGTGCCAGCAGCACGGGACTAGCGGGGGGCACAGATACGCAGTATTTT
CASSTGLAGGTDTQYF
>TRBD2|.|14|TRBV2|TRBJ2-1
TGTGCCAGCAGTAGGGGGCTAGCGGGGGCTGAGCAGTTCTTC
CASSRGLAGAEQFF
>.|.|12|TRBV29-1|TRBJ1-2
TGCAGCGTTGGAAGGGGGGACTATGGCTACACCTTC
CSVGRGDYGYTF
>TRBD1|few|14|TRBV20-1|TRBJ2-3
TGCAGTGCCCCCGGGACAGGGTTGGCAGATACGCAGTATTTT
CSAPGTGLADTQYF
>TRBD2|few|16|TRBV11-2|TRBJ2-5
TGTGCCAGCAGCCCCCGTCGGGGGGGGCCCCAAGAGACCCAGTACTTC
CASSPRRGGPQETQYF
>.|few|15|TRBV20-1|TRBJ2-3
TGCAGTGCTAAAGGACTGAGAACTAGCACAGATACGCAGTATTTT
CSAKGLRTSTDTQYF
>TRBD1|.|17|TRBV5-1|TRBJ2-3
TGCGCCAGCAGCTACATAAACCCAGACAGGGGGCCAGATACGCAGTATTTT
CASSYINPDRGPDTQYF
>TRBD1|.|12|TRBV20-1|TRBJ1-1
TGCAGTGTTGGACAGGGGACGACTGAAGCTTTCTTT
CSVGQGTTEAFF